Below, 27 T cell receptor beta chains from the same sample are listed, as sequenced in a study of blood T cell repertoires in COVID-19. Here immunoSEQ multiplex PCR was the method, and the copy in TCRdb shows in-frame clones only, minus some. The sample yields fewer than 300,000 clones, 84% seen once. The sequenced sample consisted of peripheral blood. These receptors were taken from a human donor in a cohort sampled during active COVID-19.

The J gene is TRBJ1-4, the V gene TRBV5-6; 8 nucleotides match TRBD1. J was trimmed by 5 bases and V by 4 bases; bases with no gene match: 1. Germline V gene sequence: CDR1 SGHDT, CDR2 YYEEEE. This CDR3 region has 13 residues. Here the CDR3 DNA reads TGTGCCAGCAGCCGGGACAGGAATGAAAAACTGTTTTTT. Protein: CASSRDRNEKLFF. The whole variable domain, remainder taken from reference TRBV5-6 and TRBJ1-4, is DAGVTQSPTHLIKTRGQQVTLRCSPKSGHDTVSWYQQALGQGPQFIFQYYEEEERQRGNFPDRFSGHQFPNYSSELNVNALLLGDSALYLCASSRDRNEKLFFGSGTQLSVL.

The genes are TRBV20-1 and TRBJ1-5; D is ambiguous. CDR3 size: 12 residues. Trimming removed 3 bases at V and 6 bases at J, with 9 bases between. Germline V lookup: CDR1 DFQATT, CDR2 SNEGSKA (reference sequence). The CDR3 DNA reads TGCAGTGCTAGTGGAGGGAGTCAGCCCCAGCATTTT. This gives the protein CSASGGSQPQHF.

The chain couples TRBV7-2 to TRBJ2-7; D is ambiguous. Trimming left V 1 base short and J 6 bases short, with 13 bases between. CDR3 size: 14 residues. Germline V gives CDR1 SGHTA, CDR2 FQGNSA. CDR3 sequence (DNA): TGTGCCAGCAGCTTAGGTCAGTGGCTCACCGAGCAGTACTTC. It encodes CASSLGQWLTEQYF.

CDR3: CASRLGGGLVTEAFF. CDR3 nucleotide sequence: TGCGCCAGCAGGCTTGGGGGAGGACTGGTCACTGAAGCTTTCTTT. V gene TRBV5-1 combines with J gene TRBJ1-1, with a tentative D call TRBD1 (5 bases). This CDR3 has 15 residues. Germline V CDR1 and CDR2: SGHRS, YFSETQ. The V end lost 5 bases, the J end lost 4 bases, and 18 bases lay between the germline ends.

The chain links TRBV5-6 to TRBJ1-3; 8 nucleotides line up with TRBD1. The CDR3 has 15 amino acids. Germline V gives CDR1 SGHDT, CDR2 YYEEEE. V dropped 3 bases and J dropped 0; count of bases not matched to a gene: 2. Here the CDR3 DNA reads TGTGCCAGCAGCTGGACAGGGCGCTCTGGAAACACCATATATTTT. Amino acid sequence: CASSWTGRSGNTIYF.

The CDR3 sequence is CASMGSGEETQYF. The CDR3 bases are TGTGCCAGCATGGGTAGCGGCGAAGAGACCCAGTACTTC. V and J are TRBV6-5 and TRBJ2-5, with a weak D call TRBD2 (6 bases). CDR3 length: 13 amino acids. V lost 7 bases and J 3 bases, leaving 12 bases between the germline ends. Germline V CDR1 and CDR2: MNHEY, SVGAGI.

The chain has TRBV29-1 and TRBJ2-2, with TRBD2 matching over 12 bases. CDR1 and CDR2 (germline): SQVTM, ANQGSEA. CDR3 length equals 17 residues. V lost 6 bases, J lost 8 bases, and 16 bases stayed unmatched. This CDR3 reads CSVVIQGLAGFGGELFF. CDR3 bases: TGCAGCGTGGTAATACAAGGACTAGCGGGATTCGGGGGGGAGCTGTTTTTT.

This chain links TRBV5-1 with TRBJ2-1; 7 nucleotides line up with TRBD1. CDR3 length equals 14 residues. J was trimmed by 6 bases and V by 7 bases; bases with no gene match: 10. The V gene's germline CDR1 is SGHRS and CDR2 YFSETQ. The CDR3 bases are TGCGCCAGCGCCCGGGACAGACCCATCAATGAGCAGTTCTTC. This gives the protein CASARDRPINEQFF.

The rearrangement joins TRBV9 to TRBJ1-4, with D unclear. In germline, CDR1 is SGDLS, CDR2 YYNGEE. This CDR3 comprises 17 residues. With 4 bases removed from V and 0 bases from J, the gap between germline ends came to 16 bases. The CDR3, as DNA: TGTGCCAGCAGCCCCCGAGCCCGAGTTGCAACTAATGAAAAACTGTTTTTT. Protein: CASSPRARVATNEKLFF.

J is TRBJ2-3 and V is TRBV14, with a weak D call TRBD1 (5 bases). In germline, CDR1 is SGHDN, CDR2 FVKESK. The CDR3 sequence is 15 residues long. V lost 6 bases and J 3 bases, leaving 16 bases between the germline ends. CDR3 sequence reads: CASSDLGELTDTQYF. CDR3 bases: TGTGCCAGCAGTGATCTAGGGGAATTGACAGATACGCAGTATTTT.

This chain joins TRBV11-2 and TRBJ2-7; TRBD1 matches 9 bases. CDR3 length: 13 residues. J lost 3 bases, V lost 5 bases, and 2 bases had no gene match. Germline-derived CDR1 and CDR2 are SGHAT and FQNNGV. The CDR3 spells CASSPDRGYEQYF. The DNA of the CDR3 is TGTGCCAGCAGCCCGGACAGGGGCTACGAGCAGTACTTC.

The V and J genes are TRBV6-5 and TRBJ2-5, with 8 bases that match TRBD1. Trimming at V came to 8 bases and at J to 2 bases, leaving 4 bases not matched to a gene. CDR1 MNHEY and CDR2 SVGAGI come from the germline V gene. This CDR3 has 13 amino acids. The CDR3 bases are TGTGCCAGCGGGGACAGGAATCAAGAGACCCAGTACTTC. Translating gives CASGDRNQETQYF.

The V gene is TRBV28, the J gene TRBJ2-7; TRBD1 matches 8 bases. The CDR3 totals 15 residues. J lost 3 bases, V lost 3 bases, and 7 bases had no gene match. The germline CDR1 and CDR2 sequences are MDHEN and SYDVKM. CDR3 in amino acids: CASSFGPDRVYEQYF. Here the CDR3 DNA reads TGTGCCAGCAGTTTCGGGCCGGACAGGGTCTACGAGCAGTACTTC.

For this clone: Other DNA variants within this sample encode the same CDR3. The V call is TRBV25-1, the J call TRBJ1-2; TRBD1 might be the D (6 bases). Trimming cost V 1 base and J 1 base, with 7 bases left between them. The germline V gene has CDR1 MGHDK and CDR2 SYGVNS. CDR3 length: 14 residues. The CDR3 DNA is TGTGCCAGCAGTGAATCAGGGGATAACTATGGCTACACCTTC. It is translated as CASSESGDNYGYTF.

This sequence joins TRBV10-1 and TRBJ1-1, with 12 bases aligning to TRBD1. The CDR3 is 15 residues long. V was clipped by 0 bases and J by 5 bases; unmatched bases: 1. From germline, CDR1 is WNHNN and CDR2 SYGVQD (reference sequence). CDR3 loop: CASSESGQGATEAFF. As DNA, the CDR3 is TGCGCCAGCAGTGAGTCGGGACAGGGGGCGACTGAAGCTTTCTTT.

Points on this clone: One end of the junction fails to match germline, which may point to a read error. This sequence joins TRBV3-1 (or the pseudogene TRBV3-2) and TRBJ2-1, with 9 bases aligning to TRBD1. The length of the CDR3 is 15 residues. In germline, CDR1 is LGHDT, CDR2 YNNKEL (reference sequence). CDR3 amino acids: CASSPGQGYYDEQFF. CDR3 coding DNA: TGTGCCAGCAGCCCGGGACAGGGATACTACGATGAGCAGTTCTTC.

The chain recombines TRBV5-6 with TRBJ2-3; possibly TRBD2 for D (6 bases). V was cut by 2 bases and J by 6 bases, with 13 bases left in between. Germline assignment: CDR1 SGHDT and CDR2 YYEEEE. CDR3 length: 14 amino acids. The chain's CDR3 is CASSLTGVMDTQYF. The CDR3 DNA follows: TGTGCCAGCAGCTTAACGGGAGTCATGGATACGCAGTATTTT.

This clone was observed a few times. CDR3 sequence: CASSRDRGNEQYF. The CDR3 nucleotides are TGCGCCAGCAGCCGCGACAGGGGCAACGAGCAGTACTTC. The chain has TRBV5-1 and TRBJ2-7, with 8 bases fitting TRBD1. The CDR3 loop spans 13 amino acids. V lost 4 bases to trimming and J lost 5 bases; unmatched junction nucleotides: 5. The germline V gene has CDR1 SGHRS and CDR2 YFSETQ.

In its sample, this clone was seen once. The V call is TRBV5-4, the J call TRBJ2-1; TRBD2 matches 13 bases. Germline V CDR1 and CDR2: SGHNT, YYREEE (reference sequence). This CDR3 region has 15 residues. V was pared by 4 bases and J by 2 bases, with 0 bases of the junction left unmatched. CDR3 nucleotides: TGTGCCAGCAGCGGACTAGCGGGAGCCTACAATGAGCAGTTCTTC. Encoded protein: CASSGLAGAYNEQFF.

The chain is built from TRBV19 and TRBJ2-4; possible D gene TRBD1, 7 bases. Trimming cost V 2 bases and J 6 bases, with 14 bases left between them. This CDR3 comprises 15 residues. Looked up from germline, CDR1 is LNHDA and CDR2 is SQIVND (reference sequence). In DNA form, the CDR3 reads TGTGCCAGTAGTATACGCGCAGGGGGGTTAAACATTCAGTACTTC. Translation gives CASSIRAGGLNIQYF.

This clone was found a few times. The CDR3 sequence is CASRESTQGRNQPQHF. For the CDR3, the DNA is TGTGCCAGCAGGGAATCTACACAGGGACGAAATCAGCCCCAGCATTTT. The genes are TRBV27 and TRBJ1-5, with D possibly TRBD1 on 6 matching bases. With 6 bases removed from V and 4 bases from J, the gap between germline ends came to 19 bases. Germline V CDR1 and CDR2: MNHEY, SMNVEV (reference sequence). This CDR3 comprises 16 residues.

The table lists this clone with many counts. The gene calls are TRBV7-8 and TRBJ2-7, with unresolved D. Trimming stripped 4 bases from V and 2 bases from J, with 9 bases between. There are 13 residues in the CDR3. CDR1 is SGHVS, CDR2 FQNEAQ, per germline. The CDR3 DNA follows: TGTGCCAGCAGCTACGGTTCCACCTACGAGCAGTACTTC. Its protein is CASSYGSTYEQYF.

This sequence joins TRBV3-1 (or the pseudogene TRBV3-2) and TRBJ2-1, with 10 bases fitting TRBD2. CDR1 is LGHDT, CDR2 YNNKEL, per germline (reference sequence). The CDR3 loop spans 17 amino acids. J was trimmed by 3 bases and V by 4 bases; bases with no gene match: 9. CDR3 sequence: CASSPELAGRNYNEQFF. Written as DNA, the CDR3 is TGTGCCAGCAGCCCTGAACTAGCGGGGCGAAACTACAATGAGCAGTTCTTC.

The chain recombines TRBV6-2 or TRBV6-3 with TRBJ2-5; a possible D gene is TRBD2 (6 bases). CDR1 and CDR2 from the germline V gene are MNHEY and SVGEGT. V was shortened by 0 bases and J by 6 bases, with 11 bases between the two germline ends. The CDR3 spans 14 residues. In DNA form, the CDR3 reads TGTGCCAGCAGTTACTCTGGGGGGAGGAAGACCCAGTACTTC. Translation gives CASSYSGGRKTQYF.

The rearrangement links TRBV3-1 (or the pseudogene TRBV3-2) to TRBJ2-2, with TRBD2 matching 9 bases. The CDR3 contains 18 residues. Germline V gene sequence: CDR1 LGHDT, CDR2 YNNKEL (reference sequence). With 2 bases clipped from V and 1 base from J, the junction kept 8 bases outside the gene matches. The CDR3 reads CASSQFSPSGVNTGELFF. Written as DNA, the CDR3 is TGTGCCAGCAGCCAATTCTCGCCTAGCGGGGTGAACACCGGGGAGCTGTTTTTT.

This chain connects TRBV7-9 to TRBJ1-2, with 8 bases identical to TRBD1. V was clipped by 3 bases and J by 4 bases; unmatched bases: 7. This CDR3 has 15 amino acids. Germline V gene data show CDR1 as SEHNR and CDR2 as FQNEAQ (reference sequence). CDR3 nucleotides: TGTGCCAGCAGCTTCGACAGGGGTCAGGTCTATGGCTACACCTTC. Translated, it gives CASSFDRGQVYGYTF. Combining the CDR3 with reference TRBV7-9 and TRBJ1-2 gives the whole variable domain DTGVSQNPRHKITKRGQNVTFRCDPISEHNRLYWYRQTLGQGPEFLTYFQNEAQLEKSRLLSDRFSAERPKGSFSTLEIQRTEQGDSAMYLCASSFDRGQVYGYTFGSGTRLTVV.

The rearrangement joins TRBV12-3 or TRBV12-4 to TRBJ1-2; D gene ambiguous. The CDR3 spans 12 residues. V was shortened by 8 bases and J by 4 bases, with 11 bases between the two germline ends. CDR3 region: CASSVFFYGYTF. The CDR3 nucleotides are TGTGCCAGCTCGGTGTTTTTCTATGGCTACACCTTC.